This T cell receptor beta chain was captured by sequencing in a study of T cells in narcolepsy (dated by TCRdb to 2016 to 2019). At the level of the whole study: Healthy control donors were enrolled in the study alongside patients who had narcolepsy type 1 or type 2 (NT1, NT2). To look for autoreactive T cells in narcolepsy patients that target self-antigens of hypocretin neurons (hypocretin, TRIB2), the study used TCR Vbeta sequencing to follow clonotypes in blood and CSF.

Libraries were constructed by the immunoSEQ multiplex PCR assay. Drawn from immuneACCESS, this table holds only the in-frame rearrangements with V and J called that TCRdb kept. Clones are partly lost; checked studies trace under half to an unresolved V gene and leave the rest unexplained. This sample comprises tens of thousands of clones, approximately 85% of them detected only once. Clones ranked in the top ten supply under 1.5% of the sample. In the case of this clone: No cognate antigen has been identified for it. No much larger clone exists at a distance of one base, and base qualities are not known.

Overall study results and their limits: Plots comparing CSF and blood CD4+ T cell clonotypes from the same patient highlighted HCRT-specific and TRIB2-specific autoreactive clonotypes. According to the report, autoreactive clonotypes were detected serially in the blood of the same patients and of different patients, but not in healthy controls. Patients and controls had comparable numbers of sequenced blood memory CD4+ clonotypes, averaging about 37,000 and 33,000, respectively. No sequences matching autoreactive T cell clones were contained in some blood memory CD4+ repertoires from patients and controls.

The CDR3 holds 16 amino acids from the cysteine to the phenylalanine. Left in the record is the CDR3 DNA by itself, 48 bases read in frame from the first base. V is clipped by 4 bases and J by 1 base, and the sequence between their germline boundaries is 17 bases long. Memory CD4+ T cells were sorted ex vivo from peripheral blood of narcolepsy patients and healthy controls for TCR Vbeta sequencing. This sequence was found in a human donor with narcolepsy. Material: CD45RA- memory CD4+ T cells from PBMCs. According to the study, the label for this sample's cell subset or site signals: memory T cells sorted ex vivo from peripheral blood. The sequence is built from TRBV5-3 and TRBJ1-1, with a weak D call of TRBD1 (5 bases match). TRBV5-3 carries the ORF label, with uncertain function. The sequenced DNA is TGTGCCAGAAGCCGTAAAATTACAGGTGGGAACACTGAAGCTTTCTTT. Its amino acids are CARSRKITGGNTEAFF.